These 6 T cell receptor beta chains came from one sample sequenced in a study of CD8+ T cells in alopecia areata. TCR sequencing used cDNA made by reverse transcription of extracted RNA. Produced via immunoSEQ multiplex PCR; TCRdb's table is partial and in-frame only. The data contain around 140,000 clones, approximately 50% of them seen just once; the ten biggest clones take up around 7%. The sequencing sample was made of CD4+ T cells sorted from blood. The origin of the receptors is a human donor with alopecia areata.

The chain is built from TRBV15 and TRBJ2-1; tentatively, D is TRBD2 (5 bases). The CDR3 runs to 15 residues. With 1 base removed from V and 5 bases from J, the gap between germline ends came to 12 bases. From germline, CDR1 is LNHNV and CDR2 YYDKDF (reference sequence). CDR3 sequence (DNA): TGTGCCACCAGCAGAGCCCGACTACTGAACAATGAGCAGTTCTTC. Its translation: CATSRARLLNNEQFF.

The chain combines TRBV5-1 with TRBJ2-2, with TRBD1 matching over 7 bases. This CDR3 is 16 amino acids long. Germline values: CDR1 SGHRS, CDR2 YFSETQ. V lost 5 bases, J lost 3 bases, and 10 bases stayed unmatched. The CDR3 sequence is CASSPPDRTDTGELFF. The CDR3 nucleotides read TGCGCCAGCAGTCCGCCGGACAGGACCGACACCGGGGAGCTGTTTTTT.

The rearrangement links TRBV29-1 to TRBJ1-2; D is perhaps TRBD1 (5 bases). Trimming removed 7 bases at V and 7 bases at J, with 10 bases between. This CDR3 is built from 10 residues. CDR1 is SQVTM and CDR2 is ANQGSEA in the germline V gene. CDR3 sequence (DNA): TGCAGCGCTGACAGTGTTGGCTACACCTTC. It yields the protein CSADSVGYTF.

The genes are TRBV27 and TRBJ2-3; 9 bases are shared with TRBD2. Germline trimming cut 4 bases from V and 4 bases from J; bases unmatched to any gene: 6. Germline V gene lookup returns CDR1 MNHEY and CDR2 SMNVEV (reference sequence). This CDR3 contains 15 residues. CDR3 in amino acids: CASSYGGRAPDTQYF. CDR3 in DNA: TGTGCCAGCAGTTACGGCGGGAGGGCCCCAGATACGCAGTATTTT.

The chain has TRBV29-1 and TRBJ2-1; no clear D gene. The CDR3 loop spans 14 amino acids. Germline values: CDR1 SQVTM, CDR2 ANQGSEA. V was trimmed by 1 base and J by 6 bases, leaving 13 bases between them. CDR3 region: CSVEGQTRINEQFF. The DNA of the CDR3 is TGCAGCGTTGAAGGGCAGACAAGAATCAATGAGCAGTTCTTC.

This clone is a singleton in its sample. The V gene is TRBV27, the J gene TRBJ2-3; TRBD1 agrees at 8 bases. The CDR3 consists of 15 residues. The germline V gene has CDR1 MNHEY and CDR2 SMNVEV (reference sequence). The junction had 7 bases not matched to a gene; V was cut back by 5 bases and J by 3 bases. CDR3 in amino acids: CASSPWTGNTDTQYF. In nucleotides, the CDR3 is TGTGCCAGCAGTCCGTGGACAGGGAATACAGATACGCAGTATTTT.